This T cell receptor (beta chain) derives from a study of T cell responses to AZD1222 COVID-19 vaccine. Study at large: Researchers grouped second doses given at about 4 or about 12 weeks into one pool. Findings of the study overall: Clonal diversity was possibly underestimated; the donors were predominantly white British and more often female. Recipients of two AZD1222 doses showed rising Spike-specific TCR breadth and depth. In all cases, repertoires were sampled only after the peak T cell response.

Germline V gene data show CDR1 as SEHNR and CDR2 as FQNEAQ (reference sequence). V lost 3 bases to trimming and J lost 7 bases, with 7 bases between them. The CDR3 is 13 residues long. A remark on this clone: The target antigen is unknown.

Libraries were prepared by immunoSEQ multiplex PCR; TCRdb keeps only in-frame clonotypes and omits some of them. Of roughly 120,000 clones listed, around 87% were seen once; the top ten hold roughly 1.3%. This TCR was sampled from an adult in good health. The chain carries TRBV7-9 and TRBJ1-6; a possible D gene is TRBD1 (6 bases). This specimen was peripheral blood, taken on day 0 of AZD1222 vaccination. The CDR3 nucleotides read TGTGCCAGCAGCTTCGACAGGAATTCACCCCTCCACTTT. Its translation: CASSFDRNSPLHF.